A single sample gave rise to the 30 T cell receptor beta chains below, sequenced in a study of blood T cells in healthy people across ages (dated by TCRdb to between 2015 and 2017). The library was made by 5' RACE. The reads were generated on an Illumina HiSeq 2500. A second roughly 6 to 12 cycle PCR used a sample-barcoded 5' primer and a J-beta primer mix. In TCRdb, the public reads were trimmed at Q25 with fastp and aligned with MiXCR, with productive beta chains retained. All rows with the same CDR3 protein become a single entry with the most common DNA and genes. The sample includes about 640,000 distinct CDR3 sequences, with 45% to 65% observed a single time. The ten largest clones add up to around 37% of the sample. Sequenced: blood. These receptor sequences come from a man between 60 and 75 years old in good health.

V is TRBV5-1 and J is TRBJ2-5; the match to TRBD2 covers 9 bases. The CDR3 totals 18 residues. The V segment lost 1 base and the J segment 5 bases; nucleotides outside the gene matches: 15. In germline, CDR1 is SGHRS, CDR2 YFSETQ. This CDR3 is CASSLSPSGGNPAETQYF. CDR3 nucleotides: TGCGCCAGCAGCTTGAGTCCCAGCGGGGGGAACCCCGCGGAGACCCAGTACTTC.

This sequence joins TRBV28 and TRBJ1-2; possible D gene TRBD1, 6 bases. CDR3 size: 18 residues. Looked up from germline, CDR1 is MDHEN and CDR2 is SYDVKM. V gave up 7 bases and J gave up 0 bases, with 24 bases separating them. The CDR3: CASTVGGFYSKANYGYTF. CDR3 nucleotides: TGTGCCAGCACCGTAGGGGGGTTCTATAGTAAAGCTAACTATGGCTACACCTTC.

V usage is TRBV10-3 and J usage is TRBJ2-5; D ambiguous. This CDR3 region has 14 residues. Germline V gene lookup returns CDR1 ENHRY and CDR2 SYGVKD. V dropped 7 bases and J dropped 5 bases, with 17 bases sitting between them. The CDR3 is CAITSDTAPETQYF. In DNA form, the CDR3 reads TGTGCCATCACATCCGATACAGCGCCCGAGACCCAGTACTTC.

The chain carries TRBV11-2 and TRBJ1-1; tentatively, D is TRBD1 (5 bases). Looked up from germline, CDR1 is SGHAT and CDR2 is FQNNGV. V lost 4 bases, J lost 4 bases, and 13 bases lay in between. The CDR3 contains 14 residues. The CDR3 region is CASSYSGGTTEAFF. CDR3 sequence (DNA): TGTGCCAGCAGCTACTCGGGGGGTACCACTGAAGCTTTCTTT.

The chain is built from TRBV6-6 and TRBJ2-7; perhaps TRBD1 as D (6 bases). CDR1 and CDR2 from the germline V gene are MNHNY and SVGAGI (reference sequence). The CDR3 length is 12 residues. Trimming removed 0 bases from V and 7 bases from J, with 7 bases in between. CDR3 region: CASSYSGQEQYF. CDR3 sequence (DNA): TGTGCCAGCAGTTACTCGGGACAAGAGCAGTACTTC.

There are a few counts of this clonotype. The chain uses TRBV5-1 and TRBJ2-1, with 7 bases that match TRBD1. Germline values: CDR1 SGHRS, CDR2 YFSETQ. The CDR3 is 16 amino acids. The V gene end was trimmed by 4 bases and the J gene end by 2 bases; junction bases not matched to a gene: 9. In nucleotides, the CDR3 is TGCGCCAGCAGCCTATTCCGGGACAGAACCTACAATGAGCAGTTCTTC. It codes for CASSLFRDRTYNEQFF.

This chain links TRBV7-8 with TRBJ2-7; the D is unclear. V was trimmed by 2 bases and J by 7 bases, leaving 15 bases between them. Germline loops: CDR1 SGHVS, CDR2 FQNEAQ. The CDR3 totals 14 residues. The CDR3 sequence: CASSLISAYNEQYF. For the CDR3, the DNA is TGTGCCAGCAGCTTAATTTCGGCCTACAATGAGCAGTACTTC. Combining the CDR3 with reference TRBV7-8 and TRBJ2-7 gives the whole variable domain GAGVSQSPRYKVAKRGQDVALRCDPISGHVSLFWYQQALGQGPEFLTYFQNEAQLDKSGLPSDRFFAERPEGSVSTLKIQRTQQEDSAVYLCASSLISAYNEQYFGPGTRLTVT.

This clonotype was seen more than once but under ten times. The J gene is TRBJ2-1, the V gene TRBV2; D not resolved. V was pared by 7 bases and J by 0 bases, with 7 bases between. The V gene's germline CDR1 is SNHLY and CDR2 FYNNEI. The CDR3 consists of 13 residues. For the CDR3, the DNA is TGTGCCAGCAACGCAGGCTCCTACAATGAGCAGTTCTTC. This encodes CASNAGSYNEQFF.

This clonotype was observed a single time. The V call is TRBV5-1, the J call TRBJ2-1; TRBD1 aligns across 7 bases. The trim removed 4 bases at V and 10 bases at J, leaving 5 bases unmatched. The germline V gene encodes CDR1 SGHRS and CDR2 YFSETQ. This CDR3 comprises 12 residues. CDR3 loop: CASSPTDREQFF. The CDR3 bases are TGCGCCAGCAGCCCTACGGACAGGGAGCAGTTCTTC.

The chain is built from TRBV7-6 and TRBJ1-2; 7 bases are shared with TRBD1. CDR3 length: 13 amino acids. Germline V gene lookup returns CDR1 SGHVS and CDR2 FNYEAQ. J was trimmed by 8 bases and V by 4 bases; bases with no gene match: 7. The CDR3 DNA sequence: TGTGCCAGCAGCTCCGGACAGGCGGAGGGCTACACCTTC. It encodes CASSSGQAEGYTF.

This sequence joins TRBV7-2 and TRBJ1-5; D unresolved. V was trimmed by 5 bases and J by 3 bases, leaving 17 bases between them. This CDR3 comprises 16 residues. Germline lookup yields CDR1 SGHTA and CDR2 FQGNSA. CDR3 residues: CASSPTTDWNNQPQHF. CDR3 DNA: TGTGCCAGCAGCCCTACTACCGACTGGAACAATCAGCCCCAGCATTTT.

The rearrangement joins TRBV5-4 to TRBJ2-1; 11 bases match TRBD2. CDR3 length equals 15 residues. From germline, CDR1 is SGHNT and CDR2 YYREEE (reference sequence). J was trimmed by 4 bases and V by 5 bases; bases with no gene match: 5. CDR3 loop: CASSSGGAQYNEQFF. The CDR3 DNA sequence: TGTGCCAGCAGTAGCGGGGGGGCCCAATACAATGAGCAGTTCTTC.

V gene TRBV12-3 or TRBV12-4 combines with J gene TRBJ2-5, with D maybe TRBD1 (6 bases). The CDR3 covers 15 residues. Trimming removed 5 bases at V and 1 base at J, with 14 bases between. The CDR3 DNA reads as TGTGCCAGCAGTCCCGACAGGTGGTCCCAAGAGACCCAGTACTTC. Its translation is CASSPDRWSQETQYF.

The chain uses TRBV6-6 and TRBJ2-3, with D perhaps TRBD1 (5 bases). Germline assignment: CDR1 MNHNY and CDR2 SVGAGI (reference sequence). V was clipped by 2 bases and J by 4 bases, with 13 bases between them. The CDR3 totals 15 residues. For the CDR3, the DNA is TGTGCCAGCAGTTACCAGGGAACCGCGGCAGATACGCAGTATTTT. Translated: CASSYQGTAADTQYF.

J is TRBJ2-7 and V is TRBV20-1, with TRBD1 as a possible D gene (6 bases). The germline gives CDR1 DFQATT, CDR2 SNEGSKA (reference sequence). Trimming cost V 6 bases and J 3 bases, with 12 bases left between them. CDR3 length equals 12 residues. CDR3 nucleotides: TGCAGTGCCGCGACAGGTGGCTACGAGCAGTACTTC. Encoded protein: CSAATGGYEQYF.

The chain combines TRBV6-6 with TRBJ2-3; no reliable D call. Trimming removed 6 bases at V and 2 bases at J, with 15 bases between. This CDR3 comprises 15 residues. Germline lookup yields CDR1 MNHNY and CDR2 SVGAGI (reference sequence). The CDR3 sequence is CASSPDGDLTDTQYF. CDR3 bases: TGTGCCAGCAGCCCAGACGGAGACCTCACAGATACGCAGTATTTT.

This clonotype was detected a few times. The rearrangement links TRBV29-1 to TRBJ2-5; perhaps TRBD1 as D (6 bases). The V and J ends lost 1 base and 1 base respectively, with 10 bases between them. The CDR3 has 14 amino acids. Germline assignment: CDR1 SQVTM and CDR2 ANQGSEA. CDR3 coding DNA: TGCAGCGTTGAAGCGGGGACAATCCAAGAGACCCAGTACTTC. Translating gives CSVEAGTIQETQYF.

This clonotype was found a few times. V gene TRBV5-1 combines with J gene TRBJ2-1, with 13 positions matching TRBD2. Unmatched junction bases numbered 3, after V lost 1 base and J lost 2 bases. Germline CDR1 reads SGHRS; CDR2 reads YFSETQ. The length of the CDR3 is 17 residues. CDR3 region: CASSLSLAGGTYNEQFF. The CDR3 DNA reads as TGCGCCAGCAGCTTGTCACTAGCGGGGGGGACCTACAATGAGCAGTTCTTC.

The chain couples TRBV6-6 to TRBJ2-4, with 8 bases matching TRBD1. The J call is doubtful: the DNA matches TRBJ2-7 better. In germline, CDR1 is MNHNY, CDR2 SVGAGI (reference sequence). The CDR3 is 14 amino acids. CDR3 bases: TGTGCCAGCAGCGGCCTCGGACAGGGTTACGAGCAGTACTTC. Translation: CASSGLGQGYEQYF.

This clonotype turned up a few times. The chain carries TRBV12-3 or TRBV12-4 and TRBJ2-1; TRBD2 matches 14 bases. Germline trimming cut 6 bases from V and 10 bases from J; bases unmatched to any gene: 8. The CDR3 length is 15 residues. The CDR3 region has the DNA TGTGCCAGCAGCCCGACTAGCGGGGGGGCCTGGGAGCAGTTCTTC. Translated, it gives CASSPTSGGAWEQFF.

The V and J genes are TRBV24-1 and TRBJ2-2; a weak D match, TRBD1 (6 bases). This CDR3 has 16 residues. V shed 1 base and J shed 6 bases, with 14 bases lying between them. CDR1 and CDR2 from the germline V gene are KGHDR and SFDVKD. DNA of the CDR3: TGTGCCACCAGTGATTTTGTCAGGGGTCGGCCCGGGGAGCTGTTTTTT. Translated, it gives CATSDFVRGRPGELFF.

V is TRBV15 and J is TRBJ2-3, with 9 bases matching TRBD2. The CDR3 sequence is 16 residues long. With 2 bases clipped from V and 3 bases from J, the junction kept 6 bases outside the gene matches. Looked up from germline, CDR1 is LNHNV and CDR2 is YYDKDF (reference sequence). CDR3: CATSRPGLAETDTQYF. CDR3 bases: TGTGCCACCAGCAGACCGGGACTAGCAGAGACAGATACGCAGTATTTT.

The chain links TRBV6-5 to TRBJ2-3, with unresolved D. Germline assignment: CDR1 MNHEY and CDR2 SVGAGI. Trimming pared 5 bases from V and 6 bases from J, leaving 9 bases between. CDR3 length equals 12 residues. CDR3 bases: TGTGCCAGCAGTACCCCTTCGGATACGCAGTATTTT. This encodes CASSTPSDTQYF.

With respect to this clonotype: The junction shows a germline mismatch at one end, possibly a read error. V usage is TRBV6-1 and J usage is TRBJ1-6; TRBD1 is a possible D gene (5 bases). The CDR3 is 13 amino acids. Germline values: CDR1 MNHNS, CDR2 SASEGT. The CDR3 loop reads CASSETRDSPLHF. DNA of the CDR3: TGTGCCAGCAGTGAAACCAGGGATTCGCCCCTCCACTTT.

The V gene is TRBV9, the J gene TRBJ2-1; D is possibly TRBD1 (5 bases). Trimming took 4 bases from V and 1 from J, leaving 12 bases between them. The CDR3 runs 15 residues. Germline V gene lookup returns CDR1 SGDLS and CDR2 YYNGEE. The CDR3 coding sequence is TGTGCCAGCAGCCATCAGGGTAATTCCTACAATGAGCAGTTCTTC. It codes for CASSHQGNSYNEQFF. The variable domain in full, completed from reference TRBV9 and TRBJ2-1, reads DSGVTQTPKHLITATGQRVTLRCSPRSGDLSVYWYQQSLDQGLQFLIQYYNGEERAKGNILERFSAQQFPDLHSELNLSSLELGDSALYFCASSHQGNSYNEQFFGPGTRLTVL.

This clonotype was found once. J is TRBJ1-1 and V is TRBV11-2, with 9 bases fitting TRBD1. The V and J ends lost 5 bases and 3 bases, in that order; junction bases with no gene match: 4. The germline CDR1 and CDR2 sequences are SGHAT and FQNNGV. The CDR3 spans 14 residues. The DNA for the CDR3 is TGTGCCAGCAGCAAGGGACAGGGAGACACTGAAGCTTTCTTT. Translation: CASSKGQGDTEAFF.

CDR3 residues: CASTPTPGELFF. CDR3 DNA sequence: TGTGCCAGCACCCCGACCCCCGGGGAGCTGTTTTTT. The J gene is TRBJ2-2, the V gene TRBV12-3 or TRBV12-4; the D is unclear. The CDR3 runs 12 residues. V lost 7 bases, J lost 6 bases, and 9 bases lay in between.

The CDR3 DNA is TGTGCCAGCAGTTTAAGCTTGGGACGCACAGATACGCAGTATTTT. As protein: CASSLSLGRTDTQYF. V is TRBV27 and J is TRBJ2-3; D may match TRBD1 or TRBD2 (5 bases each). The germline V gene encodes CDR1 MNHEY and CDR2 SMNVEV (reference sequence). The length of the CDR3 is 15 residues. Deletions cut 2 bases from V and 1 base from J, with 10 bases between.

The chain uses TRBV5-6 and TRBJ2-6; D call uncertain. V shed 2 bases and J shed 0 bases, with 9 bases lying between them. CDR3 length equals 16 residues. Germline V gene data show CDR1 as SGHDT and CDR2 as YYEEEE. The CDR3 protein is CASSFRALSGANVLTF. For the CDR3, the DNA is TGTGCCAGCAGCTTCCGAGCCCTCTCTGGGGCCAACGTCCTGACTTTC.

This chain joins TRBV11-1 and TRBJ2-1, with a possible D match to TRBD2 (6 bases). Trimming removed 5 bases at V and 7 bases at J, with 12 bases between. CDR1 and CDR2 (germline): SGHAT, FQDESV (reference sequence). CDR3 length: 13 residues. As DNA, the CDR3 is TGTGCCAGCAGCCCCGGGGGTCAGAATGAGCAGTTCTTC. Translated, it gives CASSPGGQNEQFF.